The clone carrying this T cell receptor (beta chain) was detected a few times. Its target is not known. Germline V lookup: CDR1 SEHNR, CDR2 FQNEAQ (reference sequence). Trimming left V 6 bases short and J 5 bases short, with 18 bases between. CDR3 length equals 15 residues. The data originate from a study of response to subunit inactivated influenza vaccine. Findings of the study overall: Authors suggested few new T cells are recruited by each seasonal influenza vaccination.

Using its own MiXCR run on the RT-PCR reads, TCRdb lists one record per CDR3 protein. The data show hundreds of thousands of distinct CDR3 sequences, around a sixth seen once. This receptor was taken from a man aged 45 to 65 who received an inactivated influenza vaccine. The sample here was PBMCs from blood, taken 11 to 12 days after vaccination. The chain couples TRBV7-9 to TRBJ2-3; D may be TRBD1 or TRBD2 (5 bases each). In nucleotides, the CDR3 is TGTGCCAGCAGGCTTAGTATCGGGACGGGAGATACGCAGTATTTT. Translated: CASRLSIGTGDTQYF.